The 11 T cell receptor beta chains given below trace back to one sample, sequenced in a study of blood T cells in healthy people across ages. The authors ran a second PCR of roughly 6 to 11 cycles using a sample-barcoded 5' primer and a J-beta primer mix. TCRdb ran MiXCR on the 5' RACE reads and lists one entry per CDR3 protein. The sample includes approximately 730,000 distinct CDR3 sequences, roughly 45% of them seen just once. Sequenced: blood. All receptors derive from an older woman in good health.

CDR3 bases: TGTGCCATAGCAGACAGCAAATCGACAGATACGCAGTATTTT. This gives the protein CAIADSKSTDTQYF. The V and J genes are TRBV10-3 and TRBJ2-3, with a tentative D call TRBD1 (5 bases). The CDR3 loop spans 14 amino acids. The germline gives CDR1 ENHRY, CDR2 SYGVKD. V was trimmed by 9 bases and J by 3 bases, leaving 16 bases between them.

The V gene is TRBV20-1, the J gene TRBJ2-5, with no clear D. CDR3 length: 11 residues. Germline V gene sequence: CDR1 DFQATT, CDR2 SNEGSKA (reference sequence). The CDR3 here is CRAGSDDTQYF. The CDR3 DNA follows: TGCAGGGCCGGGTCCGACGATACCCAGTACTTC.

This clonotype has just a few counts. The V gene is TRBV20-1, the J gene TRBJ1-4; D remains ambiguous. CDR1 and CDR2 (germline): DFQATT, SNEGSKA (reference sequence). Trimming cost V 4 bases and J 7 bases, with 13 bases left between them. The CDR3 totals 13 residues. The CDR3 protein is CSAKSGVGEKLFF. In DNA form, the CDR3 reads TGCAGTGCTAAGTCCGGGGTCGGTGAAAAACTGTTTTTT.

This clonotype was observed a few times. The chain couples TRBV20-1 to TRBJ2-5, with a possible D match to TRBD2 (6 bases). Looked up from germline, CDR1 is DFQATT and CDR2 is SNEGSKA (reference sequence). The CDR3 runs to 14 residues. V was trimmed by 4 bases and J by 3 bases, leaving 15 bases between them. In DNA form, the CDR3 reads TGCAGTGCTAATAGCGGCTGGGGGGAAGAGACCCAGTACTTC. It translates to CSANSGWGEETQYF.

This clonotype appeared many times. The chain has TRBV18 and TRBJ2-5, with D maybe TRBD1 (6 bases). V gave up 4 bases and J gave up 3 bases, with 9 bases separating them. The CDR3 totals 13 residues. Germline assignment: CDR1 KGHSH and CDR2 LQKENI. The CDR3 nucleotides are TGTGCCAGCTCACGAGCAGGGGAAGAGACCCAGTACTTC. Its translation: CASSRAGEETQYF.

This sequence joins TRBV15 and TRBJ2-7; TRBD1 is a possible D gene (5 bases). Germline values: CDR1 LNHNV, CDR2 YYDKDF (reference sequence). The CDR3 covers 14 residues. V lost 0 bases, J lost 3 bases, and 9 bases lay in between. CDR3 residues: CATSRERDSYEQYF. The CDR3 nucleotides read TGTGCCACCAGCAGAGAACGAGACAGCTACGAGCAGTACTTC.

The chain links TRBV28 to TRBJ2-5; maybe TRBD2 (7 bases). The DNA end is more similar to TRBJ2-7, so the J call may be wrong. Looked up from germline, CDR1 is MDHEN and CDR2 is SYDVKM. The CDR3 covers 14 residues. The CDR3 DNA is TGTGCCAGCGTTCGAGGGGGGGGTACGTACGAGCAGTACTTC. Protein: CASVRGGGTYEQYF.

This chain links TRBV24-1 with TRBJ2-1; tentatively, D is TRBD1 or TRBD2 (6 bases each). V shed 0 bases and J shed 8 bases, with 19 bases lying between them. The CDR3 loop spans 17 amino acids. Per the germline V gene, CDR1 is KGHDR and CDR2 is SFDVKD. CDR3 sequence (DNA): TGTGCCACCAGTGATTTGAAGGGGGGAGAAACTAACGATGAGCAGTTCTTC. Protein: CATSDLKGGETNDEQFF.

This chain uses TRBV4-3 with TRBJ2-1; TRBD1 or TRBD2 may be the D gene (5 bases each). The CDR3 has 13 residues. Germline V lookup: CDR1 LGHNA, CDR2 YSLEER. V was cut by 0 bases and J by 11 bases, with 11 bases left in between. CDR3 in amino acids: CASSQDWGGQQFF. The CDR3 nucleotides read TGCGCCAGCAGCCAAGATTGGGGCGGGCAGCAGTTCTTC.

This clonotype occurred a few times. The chain links TRBV6-5 to TRBJ2-5; a weak D match, TRBD2 (7 bases). Germline lookup yields CDR1 MNHEY and CDR2 SVGAGI. Trimming cost V 6 bases and J 13 bases, with 24 bases left between them. The CDR3 loop spans 14 amino acids. The CDR3 DNA follows: TGTGCCAGCAGCCTCGCGGGGGATAACAGGGTGAGGTACTTC. Translating gives CASSLAGDNRVRYF.

This clonotype came up many times. The gene calls are TRBV4-2 and TRBJ2-3; D is undetermined. The V and J ends lost 0 bases and 1 base respectively, with 5 bases between them. CDR3 length equals 14 residues. Germline V gives CDR1 LGHNA, CDR2 YNFKEQ. DNA of the CDR3: TGTGCCAGCAGCCAAGATGTGGGCACAGATACGCAGTATTTT. Amino acid sequence: CASSQDVGTDTQYF.